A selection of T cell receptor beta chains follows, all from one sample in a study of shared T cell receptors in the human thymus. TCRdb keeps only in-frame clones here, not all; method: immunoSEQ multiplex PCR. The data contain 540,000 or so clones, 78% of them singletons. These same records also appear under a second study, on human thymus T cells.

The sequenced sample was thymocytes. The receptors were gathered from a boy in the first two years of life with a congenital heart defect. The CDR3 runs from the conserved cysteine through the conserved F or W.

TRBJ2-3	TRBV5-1	CASSPSTSTDTQYF
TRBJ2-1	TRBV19	CASASGMMYNEQFF
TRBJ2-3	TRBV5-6	CASSEGSRADTQYF
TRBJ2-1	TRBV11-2	CASSLGNESGGADEQFF
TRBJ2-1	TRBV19	CASSMGLAASYNEQFF
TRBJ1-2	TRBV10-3	CAINPDRFYGYTF
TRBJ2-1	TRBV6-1	CASSEGKRFEQFF
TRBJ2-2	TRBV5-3	CARSLSQRGGELFF
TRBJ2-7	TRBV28	CASSFNPWLVGEQYF
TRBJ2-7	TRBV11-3	CASSPAPSGRAYEQYF
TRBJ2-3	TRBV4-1	CASSQGGRPRYTDTQYF
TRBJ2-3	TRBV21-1	CASSKAGGRTDTQYF
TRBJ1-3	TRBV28	CASSIRDRPVYTIYF
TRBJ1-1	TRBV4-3	CASSQDGPPTEAFF
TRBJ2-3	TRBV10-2	CASSERVRPDTQYF
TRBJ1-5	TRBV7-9	CASSPGVENQPQHF
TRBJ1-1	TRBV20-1	CSAWEESEAFF
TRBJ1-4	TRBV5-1	CASRLGQGDEKLFF